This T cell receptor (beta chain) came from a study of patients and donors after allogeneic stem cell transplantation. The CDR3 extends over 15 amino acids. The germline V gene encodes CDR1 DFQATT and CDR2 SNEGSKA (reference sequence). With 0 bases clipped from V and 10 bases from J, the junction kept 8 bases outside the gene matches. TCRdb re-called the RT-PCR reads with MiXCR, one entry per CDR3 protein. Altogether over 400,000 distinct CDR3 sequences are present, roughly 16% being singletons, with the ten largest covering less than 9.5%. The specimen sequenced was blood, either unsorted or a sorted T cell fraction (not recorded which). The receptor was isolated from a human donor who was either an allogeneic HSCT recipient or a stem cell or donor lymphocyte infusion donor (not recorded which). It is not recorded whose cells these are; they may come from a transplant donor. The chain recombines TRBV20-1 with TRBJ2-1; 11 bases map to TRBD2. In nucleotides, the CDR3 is TGCAGTGCTAGAGATAAGCCCGCTAGCGGGAGGGAGCAGTTCTTC. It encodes CSARDKPASGREQFF.